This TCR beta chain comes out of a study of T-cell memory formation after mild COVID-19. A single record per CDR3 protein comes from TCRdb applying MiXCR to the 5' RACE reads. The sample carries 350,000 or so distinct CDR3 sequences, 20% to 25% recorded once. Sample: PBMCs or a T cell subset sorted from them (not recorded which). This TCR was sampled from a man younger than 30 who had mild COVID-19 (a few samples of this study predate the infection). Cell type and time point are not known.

CDR3 loop: CASSSGPDFNEKLFF. Here the CDR3 DNA reads TGTGCCAGCAGCTCTGGACCCGACTTTAATGAAAAACTGTTTTTT. The chain links TRBV5-5 to TRBJ1-4; D unresolved. The V gene lost 3 bases and the J gene lost 4 bases, with 13 bases spanning the gap. The CDR3 covers 15 residues. The germline V gene has CDR1 SGHKS and CDR2 YYEKEE (reference sequence).